One TCR beta chain is described in this entry. This sample was included in a study of control samples from healthy donors and cancer patients. The method was immunoSEQ multiplex PCR; TCRdb's version includes in-frame clones alone and lacks a portion of them. This sample carries 80,000 to 100,000 clones, around nine tenths of them seen once, and the ten largest clones take around 3%. CDR3 length: 18 residues. V shed 1 base, J shed 5 bases, and the junction held 6 bases outside the gene matches. Looked up from germline, CDR1 is MGHRA and CDR2 is YSYEKL. The sequencing sample was made of blood. This receptor was taken from a human donor in good health. The donor label of this sample is uncertain. The chain uses TRBV4-1 and TRBJ2-2; 14 bases match TRBD2. The DNA for the CDR3 is TGCGCCAGCAGCCAAGCGGGACTAGCGGGGGTGGGTACCGGGGAGCTGTTTTTT. Translating it yields CASSQAGLAGVGTGELFF.